Each of the 30 T cell receptor beta chains below was sequenced from the same sample in a study of spatial heterogeneity in lung cancer. MiXCR, run by TCRdb on the 5' RACE reads, gives a single entry per CDR3 protein. The sample carries 7,600 or so distinct CDR3 sequences, under 9% recorded once. Noted time point: sample taken at primary tumor resection. From tumor, nontumor lung or frozen PBMC, whole RNA was taken unsorted for sequencing. Specimen: PBMCs, collected at surgery. These receptors were collected from a male donor with early-stage non-small cell lung cancer.

This clonotype appeared many times. This beta chain is a stray sequence in a library constructed for alpha chains; its clone size is not meaningful. V and J are TRBV5-1 and TRBJ2-3, with D hard to call. V dropped 0 bases and J dropped 0 bases, with 8 bases sitting between them. The germline gives CDR1 SGHRS, CDR2 YFSETQ. The CDR3 covers 15 residues. CDR3 nucleotides: TGCGCCAGCAGCTTGGGAGGTACTAGCACAGATACGCAGTATTTT. This gives the protein CASSLGGTSTDTQYF.

The table lists this clonotype with many counts. This beta chain slipped into a library made for alpha chains as a stray read, so its size is not meaningful. The CDR3 spells CASLDRDRGMNTEAFF. The CDR3 bases are TGTGCCAGCTTGGACAGGGACAGGGGGATGAACACTGAAGCTTTCTTT. V gene TRBV7-9 combines with J gene TRBJ1-1, with 11 nucleotides matching TRBD1. Germline V lookup: CDR1 SEHNR, CDR2 FQNEAQ (reference sequence). The junction had 8 bases not matched to a gene; V was cut back by 8 bases and J by 0 bases. This CDR3 is built from 16 residues.

This clonotype was picked up many times. Within a library made for alpha chains, this beta chain is off target, and its count is uninformative. The CDR3 region is CASSSQGVISYEQYF. CDR3 nucleotide sequence: TGTGCCAGCAGCTCGCAGGGGGTGATCTCCTACGAGCAGTACTTC. The chain combines TRBV7-8 with TRBJ2-7; 7 bases map to TRBD1. This CDR3 has 15 residues. CDR1 is SGHVS, CDR2 FQNEAQ, per germline. With 4 bases clipped from V and 0 bases from J, the junction kept 6 bases outside the gene matches.

Points on this clonotype: Since it is a stray read in a library aimed at alpha chains, this beta chain has a size that is not meaningful. The chain uses TRBV20-1 and TRBJ2-5, with 8 bases that match TRBD1. The V gene end was trimmed by 3 bases and the J gene end by 1 base; junction bases not matched to a gene: 4. In germline, CDR1 is DFQATT, CDR2 SNEGSKA (reference sequence). The CDR3 contains 14 residues. CDR3 sequence reads: CSASSGQAQETQYF. For the CDR3, the DNA is TGCAGTGCTAGTTCGGGACAGGCCCAAGAGACCCAGTACTTC.

This clonotype was picked up many times. This beta chain came through as a stray read in a library set up for alpha chains, and its size says little. The chain has TRBV19 and TRBJ2-1, with a possible D match to TRBD1 (6 bases). CDR1 and CDR2 from the germline V gene are LNHDA and SQIVND (reference sequence). The CDR3 length is 16 residues. V gave up 0 bases and J gave up 1 base, with 10 bases separating them. CDR3 nucleotide sequence: TGTGCCAGTAGTATAGATACAGGGATGTCCTACAATGAGCAGTTCTTC. Encoded protein: CASSIDTGMSYNEQFF.

This clonotype appeared many times. Being off target in a library aimed at alpha chains, this beta chain has a size of little meaning. The rearrangement joins TRBV6-5 to TRBJ2-3; tentative D call: TRBD1 (5 bases). The CDR3 contains 12 residues. Germline V lookup: CDR1 MNHEY, CDR2 SVGAGI. V gave up 6 bases and J gave up 1 base, with 5 bases separating them. The CDR3 sequence: CASRTGTDTQYF. In DNA form, the CDR3 reads TGTGCCAGCAGGACAGGCACAGATACGCAGTATTTT.

As concerns this clonotype: This beta chain is a stray sequence in a library constructed for alpha chains; its clone size is not meaningful. The gene calls are TRBV5-1 and TRBJ2-1; 7 bases agree with TRBD2. The CDR3 spans 14 residues. From germline, CDR1 is SGHRS and CDR2 YFSETQ. J gave up 5 bases and V 2 bases, and 4 bases lay outside the gene matches. The CDR3 reads CASSLRAGNNEQFF. CDR3 in DNA: TGCGCCAGCAGCTTACGAGCGGGGAACAATGAGCAGTTCTTC.

As to this clonotype: Since the library was made to target alpha chains, this beta chain is a stray read and its abundance is not meaningful. This chain's CDR3 is CASSLRIQGNSPLHF. The CDR3 nucleotides are TGCGCCAGCAGCTTGCGGATACAGGGTAATTCACCCCTCCACTTT. The chain couples TRBV5-1 to TRBJ1-6, with TRBD1 as a possible D gene (6 bases). Germline CDR1 is SGHRS and CDR2 is YFSETQ. V lost 1 base and J 6 bases, leaving 11 bases between the germline ends. This CDR3 spans 15 amino acids.

This clonotype was picked up many times. The library was designed around alpha chains, so this beta chain is a stray read whose abundance carries little weight. J is TRBJ2-3 and V is TRBV20-1; TRBD2 matches 9 bases. Losses at the gene ends were 3 bases for V and 2 bases for J; bases not matched to a gene: 6. CDR1 and CDR2 from the germline V gene are DFQATT and SNEGSKA (reference sequence). The CDR3 has 15 residues. This CDR3 is CSASKTSGTTDTQYF. Here the CDR3 DNA reads TGCAGTGCTAGTAAGACTAGCGGAACCACAGATACGCAGTATTTT.

Of note for this clonotype: This beta chain lies outside the target of a library built for alpha chains; its clone size means little. This chain joins TRBV3-1 and TRBJ2-7, with a tentative D call TRBD1 (5 bases). V gave up 1 base and J gave up 5 bases, with 21 bases separating them. The CDR3 has 17 amino acids. CDR1 LGHDT and CDR2 YNNKEL come from the germline V gene (reference sequence). For the CDR3, the DNA is TGTGCCAGCAGCCAAGGGTCCCGTTCAGGGTATGTCAACGAGCAGTACTTC. Translated, it gives CASSQGSRSGYVNEQYF.

At least ten counts were recorded for this clonotype. This beta chain is an unintended read in a library built for alpha chains; its size means little. This rearrangement joins TRBV5-1 to TRBJ2-3; D is unclear. Germline assignment: CDR1 SGHRS and CDR2 YFSETQ. This CDR3 is built from 13 residues. V lost 0 bases and J 4 bases, leaving 6 bases between the germline ends. The CDR3 loop is CASSLGEADTQYF. CDR3 in DNA: TGCGCCAGCAGCTTGGGAGAGGCAGATACGCAGTATTTT. The whole variable domain, remainder taken from reference TRBV5-1 and TRBJ2-3, is KAGVTQTPRYLIKTRGQQVTLSCSPISGHRSVSWYQQTPGQGLQFLFEYFSETQRNKGNFPGRFSGRQFSNSRSEMNVSTLELGDSALYLCASSLGEADTQYFGPGTRLTVL.

About this clonotype: This beta chain is an unintended read in a library built for alpha chains; its size means little. The chain is built from TRBV12-3 or TRBV12-4 and TRBJ2-5, with 7 positions matching TRBD1. The V and J ends lost 6 bases and 5 bases, in that order; junction bases with no gene match: 9. This CDR3 is built from 14 residues. The CDR3 DNA is TGTGCCAGCAGGCCATCTGCCAGGGGGGAGACCCAGTACTTC. It translates to CASRPSARGETQYF.

This clonotype came up many times. The library was designed around alpha chains, so this beta chain is a stray read whose abundance carries little weight. CDR3 protein: CASSLVGADTQYF. In DNA, the CDR3 is TGTGCCAGCAGCTTAGTGGGTGCAGATACGCAGTATTTT. The chain employs TRBV7-2 and TRBJ2-3; D is undetermined. The CDR3 has 13 amino acids. Trimming stripped 1 base from V and 4 bases from J, with 6 bases between. Germline CDR1 is SGHTA and CDR2 is FQGNSA. Using reference TRBV7-2 and TRBJ2-3 for the parts outside the CDR3, the full variable domain is GAGVSQSPSNKVTEKGKDVELRCDPISGHTALYWYRQSLGQGLEFLIYFQGNSAPDKSGLPSDRFSAERTGGSVSTLTIQRTQQEDSAVYLCASSLVGADTQYFGPGTRLTVL.

This clonotype was counted only a few times. Being off target in a library aimed at alpha chains, this beta chain has a size of little meaning. In DNA, the CDR3 is TGTGCCAGCACTAGACAGGGTCTTCGCTCCTACGAGCAGTACTTC. Encoded protein: CASTRQGLRSYEQYF. The chain has TRBV6-1 and TRBJ2-7; 7 positions agree with TRBD1. V was clipped by 7 bases and J by 0 bases; unmatched bases: 9. Germline V gives CDR1 MNHNS, CDR2 SASEGT. The CDR3 consists of 15 residues.

This clonotype was counted many times. With the library built for alpha chains, this beta chain is off target and its frequency is not meaningful. V gene TRBV7-6 combines with J gene TRBJ2-5, with D tentatively TRBD1 or TRBD2 (5 bases each). V shed 5 bases and J shed 2 bases, with 15 bases lying between them. The CDR3 totals 15 residues. CDR1 and CDR2 (germline): SGHVS, FNYEAQ. CDR3 sequence: CASSLTGGDQETQYF. As DNA, the CDR3 is TGTGCCAGCAGCCTTACAGGAGGAGATCAAGAGACCCAGTACTTC.

In regard to this clonotype: This beta chain is a stray read from a library made for alpha chains; its abundance is not meaningful. The CDR3 is CSARAPDRIEQYV. In DNA form, the CDR3 reads TGCAGTGCTAGAGCTCCCGACAGGATCGAGCAGTACGTC. The gene calls are TRBV20-1 and TRBJ2-7; TRBD1 might be the D (6 bases). With 1 base removed from V and 6 bases from J, the gap between germline ends came to 13 bases. Germline V gives CDR1 DFQATT, CDR2 SNEGSKA (reference sequence). There are 13 residues in the CDR3.

This clonotype was recorded a few times. A library made for alpha chains picked up this beta chain off target, so its size means little. The V gene is TRBV19, the J gene TRBJ1-5; D is undetermined. Germline V lookup: CDR1 LNHDA, CDR2 SQIVND (reference sequence). The length of the CDR3 is 14 residues. The germline V and J ends were trimmed by 7 bases and 0 bases, with 10 bases remaining between them. The chain's CDR3 is CASKVGVSNQPQHF. DNA of the CDR3: TGTGCCAGTAAGGTTGGAGTTAGCAATCAGCCCCAGCATTTT.

This clonotype was detected many times. The library was designed around alpha chains, so this beta chain is a stray read whose abundance carries little weight. CDR3 sequence reads: CASSSLGGQSHSPLHF. CDR3 nucleotides: TGTGCCAGCAGCTCGTTGGGGGGACAATCGCATTCACCCCTCCACTTT. The V and J genes are TRBV5-6 and TRBJ1-6; perhaps TRBD1 as D (6 bases). Trimming removed 3 bases from V and 8 bases from J, with 18 bases in between. In germline, CDR1 is SGHDT, CDR2 YYEEEE. This CDR3 is 16 amino acids long.

This clonotype was counted many times. This beta chain appears as a stray read in a library generated for alpha chains; its size is not informative. This chain uses TRBV19 with TRBJ2-7; TRBD1 matches 10 bases. The length of the CDR3 is 15 residues. Trimming cost V 3 bases and J 7 bases; bases outside gene matches: 9. CDR1 and CDR2 from the germline V gene are LNHDA and SQIVND (reference sequence). CDR3: CASSIGTGVYEEQYF. CDR3 nucleotides: TGTGCCAGTAGTATTGGGACAGGGGTATACGAAGAGCAGTACTTC.

Many counts were recorded for this clonotype. This beta chain appears as a stray read in a library generated for alpha chains; its size is not informative. The rearrangement links TRBV28 to TRBJ2-6; either TRBD1 or TRBD2 may fit D (5 bases each). Germline lookup yields CDR1 MDHEN and CDR2 SYDVKM. Trimming pared 6 bases from V and 4 bases from J, leaving 13 bases between. The CDR3 has 15 amino acids. The CDR3 loop reads CASSPGTGGANVLTF. CDR3 nucleotides: TGTGCCAGCAGCCCGGGAACAGGAGGGGCCAACGTCCTGACTTTC.

This clonotype came up many times. The library was designed around alpha chains, so this beta chain is a stray read whose abundance carries little weight. The chain couples TRBV28 to TRBJ2-7; D gene ambiguous. CDR1 is MDHEN, CDR2 SYDVKM, per germline. V was cut by 2 bases and J by 0 bases, with 11 bases left in between. This CDR3 region has 15 residues. CDR3 DNA: TGTGCCAGCAGTTTAAGGGTCTCTAGCTCCTACGAGCAGTACGTC. The encoded protein is CASSLRVSSSYEQYV.

This clonotype has a count of ten or more. The size of this beta chain means little, since it is a stray read in a library made for alpha chains. V and J are TRBV5-4 and TRBJ2-1, with D possibly TRBD2 on 6 matching bases. This CDR3 contains 13 residues. Germline CDR1 reads SGHNT; CDR2 reads YYREEE (reference sequence). The germline V and J ends were trimmed by 4 bases and 4 bases, with 9 bases remaining between them. This chain's CDR3 is CASSPGGYNEQFF. DNA of the CDR3: TGTGCCAGCAGCCCCGGGGGTTACAATGAGCAGTTCTTC.

This clonotype was picked up a small number of times. This beta chain is a stray read from a library made for alpha chains; its abundance is not meaningful. The CDR3 sequence: CASIQGGSPLHF. CDR3 in DNA: TGCGCCAGCATACAGGGGGGCTCACCCCTCCACTTT. The chain has TRBV10-2 and TRBJ1-6, with TRBD1 matching 8 bases. The CDR3 spans 12 residues. Germline-derived CDR1 and CDR2 are WSHSY and SAAADI. Trimming removed 7 bases from V and 10 bases from J; junction bases left unmatched: 3.

This clonotype was recorded at least ten times. This beta chain lies outside the target of a library built for alpha chains; its clone size means little. The V gene is TRBV12-3 or TRBV12-4, the J gene TRBJ1-4, with unresolved D. The CDR3 runs to 13 residues. Trimming pared 10 bases from V and 6 bases from J, leaving 15 bases between. This CDR3 reads CATLRDGHEKLFF. The CDR3 coding sequence is TGTGCCACCCTAAGGGATGGCCATGAAAAACTGTTTTTT.

This clonotype was found many times. The size of this beta chain means little, since it is a stray read in a library made for alpha chains. This rearrangement joins TRBV28 to TRBJ1-1; unclear D gene. The CDR3 is made up of 13 amino acids. The V gene's germline CDR1 is MDHEN and CDR2 SYDVKM. V lost 2 bases and J 3 bases, leaving 7 bases between the germline ends. Here the CDR3 reads CASSLGQDTEAFF. CDR3 coding DNA: TGTGCCAGCAGTTTAGGGCAGGACACTGAAGCTTTCTTT.

For this clonotype: This beta chain appears as a stray read in a library generated for alpha chains; its size is not informative. The rearrangement uses TRBV5-6 and TRBJ2-7; the match to TRBD2 covers 8 bases. Per the germline V gene, CDR1 is SGHDT and CDR2 is YYEEEE. J gave up 6 bases and V 2 bases, and 10 bases lay outside the gene matches. This CDR3 is built from 15 residues. The CDR3 DNA sequence: TGTGCCAGCAGCTTCGGACTAGCTACCCTCGGCGAGCAGTACTTC. Translation: CASSFGLATLGEQYF.

Comment on this clonotype: A much bigger clone sits one base away, suggesting this may be a read error. The library was designed around alpha chains, so this beta chain is a stray read whose abundance carries little weight. The V call is TRBV20-1, the J call TRBJ1-6; D uncertain. CDR1 and CDR2 from the germline V gene are DFQATT and SNEGSKA (reference sequence). V was cut by 6 bases and J by 11 bases, with 11 bases left in between. This CDR3 has 11 residues. CDR3 residues: CSAFEGTPLHF. The CDR3 DNA is TGCAGTGCATTCGAGGGTACACCCCTCCACTTT.

This clonotype appeared many times. Because this beta chain is a stray read in a library intended to capture alpha chains, its abundance should not be given much weight. This chain connects TRBV7-6 to TRBJ1-4; 9 bases match TRBD1. The CDR3 sequence is 14 residues long. The germline CDR1 and CDR2 sequences are SGHVS and FNYEAQ. J gave up 5 bases and V 5 bases, and 3 bases lay outside the gene matches. The CDR3 protein is CASSPGTGNEKLFF. Here the CDR3 DNA reads TGTGCCAGCAGCCCCGGGACAGGGAATGAAAAACTGTTTTTT. Based on the CDR3 plus reference TRBV7-6 and TRBJ1-4, the full variable domain is GAGVSQSPRYKVTKRGQDVALRCDPISGHVSLYWYRQALGQGPEFLTYFNYEAQQDKSGLPNDRFSAERPEGSISTLTIQRTEQRDSAMYRCASSPGTGNEKLFFGSGTQLSVL.

Note on this clonotype: For a library built for alpha chains, this beta chain is a stray read; little rests on its size. The chain employs TRBV19 and TRBJ2-3, with TRBD2 identical over 8 bases. Germline lookup yields CDR1 LNHDA and CDR2 SQIVND (reference sequence). This CDR3 region has 12 residues. With V trimmed by 10 bases and J by 5 bases, 5 bases remained unmatched. CDR3: CATGGAGDTQYF. CDR3 DNA sequence: TGTGCCACGGGGGGGGCTGGAGATACGCAGTATTTT.

Ten or more counts support this clonotype. This beta chain is an off-target read within a library intended for alpha chains, so its frequency means little. The chain's CDR3 is CASREGRADTQYF. The CDR3 DNA reads as TGTGCCAGCAGAGAGGGGCGGGCAGATACGCAGTATTTT. This chain connects TRBV27 to TRBJ2-3; D may be TRBD1 or TRBD2 (5 bases each). Germline CDR1 reads MNHEY; CDR2 reads SMNVEV (reference sequence). The length of the CDR3 is 13 residues. Trimming removed 6 bases from V and 4 bases from J, with 11 bases in between.